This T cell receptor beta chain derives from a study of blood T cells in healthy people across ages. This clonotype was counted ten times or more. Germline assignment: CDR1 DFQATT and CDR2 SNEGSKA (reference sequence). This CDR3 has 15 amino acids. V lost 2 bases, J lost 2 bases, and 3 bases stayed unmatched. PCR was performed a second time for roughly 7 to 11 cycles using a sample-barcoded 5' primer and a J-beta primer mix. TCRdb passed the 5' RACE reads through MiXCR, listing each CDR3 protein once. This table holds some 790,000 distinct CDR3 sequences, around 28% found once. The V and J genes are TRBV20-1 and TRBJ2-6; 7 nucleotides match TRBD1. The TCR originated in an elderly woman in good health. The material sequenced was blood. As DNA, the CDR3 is TGCAGTGCTAGAAACAGGGGAGCTGGGGCCAACGTCCTGACTTTC. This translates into CSARNRGAGANVLTF.